This TCR beta chain stems from a study of cytomegalovirus exposure and HLA in healthy donors. Broader study findings: A later analysis associated roughly 15,000 TCR beta sequences with HLA alleles at a 0.05 false discovery rate. Reportedly, fewer N-insertions than the approximately 700-donor mean appeared in an Asian-associated ancestry cluster in a later analysis. Presence/absence analyses assumed roughly uniform sequencing depth across donors.

Primers for the PCR totalled 60 Vbeta and 13 Jbeta. Source study methods: Unique TCR beta chains numbered 60 million to 100 million in a later analysis, with roughly 11 million shared. TCRdb's copy holds only in-frame clones and misses some; the assay was immunoSEQ multiplex PCR. V and J calls and clone size are copied from that table; D and trimming were computed from the DNA. The record lists 75,000 to 95,000 clones, of which the ten most abundant hold under 1.5%. The CDR3 has 17 residues. Germline values: CDR1 SGHKS, CDR2 YYEKEE (reference sequence). V lost 0 bases to trimming and J lost 4 bases, with 17 bases between them. Points on this clone: What it recognizes is unknown.

The sequenced material came from PBMCs. This chain joins TRBV5-5 and TRBJ1-5, with D possibly being TRBD1 (5 bases). This clonotype was sampled from a woman aged 55 to 70 in good health and CMV-seronegative. The CDR3 protein is CASSLVPGGVTNQPQHF. In DNA form, the CDR3 reads TGTGCCAGCAGCTTGGTCCCAGGAGGGGTTACAAATCAGCCCCAGCATTTT.